The T cell receptor beta chain under discussion was sequenced for a study of blood T cell repertoires in COVID-19. Method: immunoSEQ multiplex PCR; TCRdb's copy keeps in-frame clones and lacks some. The sample holds a few hundred thousand clones, approximately 85% seen once. Regarding this clone: Germline is not matched at one junction end, which may reflect a read error.

Germline CDR1 reads SGHRS; CDR2 reads YFSETQ. CDR3 length equals 12 residues. This receptor was obtained from a human donor in a cohort sampled during active COVID-19. The chain recombines TRBV5-1 with TRBJ1-3; TRBD1 might be the D (6 bases). The specimen was peripheral blood. The CDR3 DNA follows: TGCGCCAGCAGCTTGAATGGGGGGGACACCGATTTT. Residues: CASSLNGGDTDF.